Following are 3 T cell receptor beta chains from one sample sequenced in a study of cytomegalovirus exposure and HLA in healthy donors (dated 2017 in TCRdb). Library creation used the immunoSEQ multiplex PCR assay. For the multiplex PCR, a mixture combining 60 forward primers for TCR Vbeta segments and 13 reverse primers for TCR Jbeta segments was used. TCRdb's version of the immuneACCESS table is confined to in-frame rearrangements and falls short of the full clone set. An unresolved V gene accounts for under half of the shortfall where checked; the remainder is of unknown origin. The sample table contains approximately 150,000 clones; only one count was recorded for more than 60% of them. The ten largest account for around an eighth of the sample. The specimen sequenced was PBMCs. The receptor set was obtained from a man in his forties in good health and CMV-seropositive.

The rearrangement links TRBV7-7 to TRBJ2-3; no reliable D call. CDR1 SSHAT and CDR2 FNYEAQ come from the germline V gene (reference sequence). The CDR3 sequence is 13 residues long. V lost 4 bases and J lost 1, with 6 bases in between. The chain's CDR3 is CASSSIRTDTQYF. As DNA, the CDR3 is TGTGCCAGCAGCTCTATACGCACAGATACGCAGTATTTT.

This chain uses TRBV7-2 with TRBJ2-3, with 11 nucleotides matching TRBD2. Germline V gene data show CDR1 as SGHTA and CDR2 as FQGNSA. This CDR3 region has 15 residues. Trimming at V came to 1 base and at J to 5 bases, leaving 2 bases not matched to a gene. In DNA form, the CDR3 reads TGTGCCAGCAGCTTAGTGACTAGCGGGAAAGATACGCAGTATTTT. Protein sequence: CASSLVTSGKDTQYF. The complete variable domain, with remaining parts taken from reference TRBV7-2 and TRBJ2-3, reads GAGVSQSPSNKVTEKGKDVELRCDPISGHTALYWYRQSLGQGLEFLIYFQGNSAPDKSGLPSDRFSAERTGGSVSTLTIQRTQQEDSAVYLCASSLVTSGKDTQYFGPGTRLTVL.

This sequence joins TRBV11-2 and TRBJ2-5; TRBD1 agrees at 10 bases. The junction had 4 bases not matched to a gene; V was cut back by 1 base and J by 5 bases. The CDR3 is 15 amino acids. The germline V gene has CDR1 SGHAT and CDR2 FQNNGV. CDR3 sequence: CASSLGQGAWETQYF. Here the CDR3 DNA reads TGTGCCAGCAGCTTAGGACAGGGGGCATGGGAGACCCAGTACTTC.